A selection of T cell receptor beta chains follows, all from one sample in a study of read filtering for tumor transcriptome and immune sequencing. TCRdb reanalysed the reads using MiXCR and keeps one entry per CDR3 protein. The sample shows some 38,000 distinct CDR3 sequences, 13% to 15% of them seen only once. The sequenced material came from a population of CD138-negative cells sorted from bone marrow. The origin of the receptors is a donor at least 40 years old with multiple myeloma. CDR3s include the opening cysteine and the closing phenylalanine or tryptophan. A D gene is named only where the DNA matches it firmly. Clone size is not always given. Where it is, it says once, few, many or a class for expanded clones.

abundance: many
v_gene: TRBV14
d_gene: TRBD1
j_gene: TRBJ2-7
CDR3nt: TGTGCCAGCAGCCAATTGACAGGGGGCATCTACGAGCAGTACTTC
CDR3aa: CASSQLTGGIYEQYF

abundance: many
v_gene: TRBV5-1
d_gene: NA
j_gene: TRBJ1-1
CDR3nt: TGCGCCAGCAGCTTGGGGGGGCTAGATGAAGCTTTCTTT
CDR3aa: CASSLGGLDEAFF

abundance: many
v_gene: TRBV20-1
d_gene: TRBD2
j_gene: TRBJ2-7
CDR3nt: TGCAGTGCTAGTCCACTAGCGGGAGGCCCCTCCTACGAGCAGTACTTC
CDR3aa: CSASPLAGGPSYEQYF

abundance: many
v_gene: TRBV4-1
d_gene: NA
j_gene: TRBJ1-1
CDR3nt: TGCGCCAGCAGCCAAGAGCCTCGGGCGTTTGAAGCTTTCTTT
CDR3aa: CASSQEPRAFEAFF

abundance: many
v_gene: TRBV7-9
d_gene: TRBD2
j_gene: TRBJ2-5
CDR3nt: TGTGCCAGCAGCCCTCGGACTAGCGGGAGGGCCTACCAAGAGACCCAGTACTTC
CDR3aa: CASSPRTSGRAYQETQYF

abundance: many
v_gene: TRBV20-1
d_gene: TRBD2
j_gene: TRBJ2-1
CDR3nt: TGCAGTGCTAGAGATCTTTACGGTGGGGGACTAGCGGTTTTCAATGAGCAGTTCTTC
CDR3aa: CSARDLYGGGLAVFNEQFF

abundance: many
v_gene: TRBV7-8
d_gene: TRBD1
j_gene: TRBJ2-7
CDR3nt: TGTGCCAGCAGCTTAACGGGACAGGGGGCGTACGAGCAGTACTTC
CDR3aa: CASSLTGQGAYEQYF

abundance: many
v_gene: TRBV10-2
d_gene: TRBD1
j_gene: TRBJ2-1
CDR3nt: TGCGCCAGTCAGGACAGGGGGACCTACAATGAGCAGTTCTTC
CDR3aa: CASQDRGTYNEQFF

abundance: many
v_gene: TRBV7-2
d_gene: NA
j_gene: TRBJ1-1
CDR3nt: TGTGCCAGCAGCTTATTACGGAACACTGAAGCTTTCTTT
CDR3aa: CASSLLRNTEAFF

abundance: many
v_gene: TRBV5-1
d_gene: TRBD2
j_gene: TRBJ2-3
CDR3nt: TGCGCCAGCACCCGTCGACTAGCGGGGGGCCAAGATACGCAGTATTTT
CDR3aa: CASTRRLAGGQDTQYF

abundance: NA
v_gene: TRBV6-2/TRBV6-3
d_gene: NA
j_gene: TRBJ2-1
CDR3nt: TGTGCCAGCAGTTACGGGCCACTTCTGGATGGGCTGCTCTTC
CDR3aa: CASSYGPLLDGLLF

abundance: many
v_gene: TRBV29-1
d_gene: NA
j_gene: TRBJ2-3
CDR3nt: TGCAGCCTCCGCGGGATATCCACAGATACGCAGTATTTT
CDR3aa: CSLRGISTDTQYF

abundance: many
v_gene: TRBV6-5
d_gene: TRBD1
j_gene: TRBJ1-1
CDR3nt: TGTGCCAGCAGTTACTCTCAAGGGGGCGGCGGAATTGAAGCTTTCTTT
CDR3aa: CASSYSQGGGGIEAFF

abundance: medium-sized
v_gene: TRBV11-2
d_gene: TRBD1
j_gene: TRBJ2-1
CDR3nt: TGTGCCAGCAAGGGACAGGGCTACAATGAGCAGTTCTTC
CDR3aa: CASKGQGYNEQFF

abundance: many
v_gene: TRBV7-7
d_gene: NA
j_gene: TRBJ2-7
CDR3nt: TGTGCTAGCAGCTTAGCCGGGGCCGACGAGCAGTACTTC
CDR3aa: CASSLAGADEQYF

abundance: many
v_gene: TRBV11-2
d_gene: NA
j_gene: TRBJ2-5
CDR3nt: TGTGCCAGCAGCTTGATCAGGGCCGGGGAGACCCAGTACTTC
CDR3aa: CASSLIRAGETQYF

abundance: many
v_gene: TRBV7-6
d_gene: TRBD1
j_gene: TRBJ2-1
CDR3nt: TGTGCCAGCAGCTTAGCGCCTGGACAGGGATCCTACAATGAGCAGTTCTTC
CDR3aa: CASSLAPGQGSYNEQFF

abundance: many
v_gene: TRBV3-1
d_gene: NA
j_gene: TRBJ1-1
CDR3nt: TGTGCCAGCAGCCAAGATGGGGGGATAGTCCCTGAAGCTTTCTTT
CDR3aa: CASSQDGGIVPEAFF

abundance: many
v_gene: TRBV6-1
d_gene: NA
j_gene: TRBJ2-1
CDR3nt: TGTGCCAGCCAACAGGCACCGTGGGGGTGGTACAATGAGCAGTTCTTC
CDR3aa: CASQQAPWGWYNEQFF

abundance: many
v_gene: TRBV27
d_gene: NA
j_gene: TRBJ2-1
CDR3nt: TGTGCCAGCAGTTTTAGAAGGCAGGGAAGTTACAATGAGCAGTTCTTC
CDR3aa: CASSFRRQGSYNEQFF

abundance: NA
v_gene: TRBV20-1
d_gene: NA
j_gene: TRBJ2-5
CDR3nt: TGCAGTGCTCGGGGGTGGGTCCAAGAGACCCAGTACTTC
CDR3aa: CSARGWVQETQYF